This paragraph covers one T cell receptor (beta chain) sequence. The antigen is not known. Other DNA sequences in the sample encode the same CDR3. Donors were patients with active juvenile idiopathic arthritis. This CDR3 region has 13 residues. V was shortened by 5 bases and J by 13 bases, with 16 bases between the two germline ends. CDR1 and CDR2 (germline): SGHNT, YYREEE (reference sequence). The data stem from a study of circulating and synovial CD4+ cells in juvenile arthritis. Study findings and constraints: Bulk blood CD4 repertoires were more diverse than these. These blood cells shared more CDR3 sequences with synovium than bulk blood.

The protocol was immunoSEQ multiplex PCR, while the TCRdb copy is restricted to in-frame clones and leaves out a portion. This repertoire shows 36,000 or so clones, approximately 93% found once; its top ten account for approximately 0.7%. The sequenced sample consisted of CD4+ T cells from blood. The receptor's source is a human donor with juvenile idiopathic arthritis. V gene TRBV5-4 combines with J gene TRBJ1-6; D is perhaps TRBD1 (5 bases). The CDR3 reads CASREGLVSPLHF. The DNA for the CDR3 is TGTGCCAGCAGGGAGGGGTTGGTTTCCCCCCTCCACTTT.